The rows below give T cell receptor beta chains drawn from one sample of a study of blood T cell repertoires in COVID-19. Sequenced by immunoSEQ multiplex PCR; TCRdb stores in-frame clones only, minus some. The sample includes about 150,000 clones, approximately 80% of them seen just once. The sample comprised peripheral blood. Receptors originate from a man aged 55 to 70 with acute or convalescent COVID-19. Each CDR3 is given with its conserved first and last residue. D genes are given only for firm matches. Clone size is not always given. Where it is, it says once, few, many or a class for expanded clones.

d_call,v_call,clone_size,j_call,cdr3_aa,cdr3_nt
NA,TRBV4-3,NA,TRBJ2-1,CASSQDTSGPYNEQFF,TGCGCCAGCAGCCAAGATACGTCAGGGCCCTACAATGAGCAGTTCTTC
NA,TRBV4-3,NA,TRBJ1-2,CASSQDDKFGGHPHGYTF,TGCGCCAGCAGCCAAGATGATAAGTTCGGGGGGCACCCCCATGGCTACACCTTC
NA,TRBV6-6,once,TRBJ1-2,CASSTLNRIGGDGYTF,TGTGCCAGCAGTACCCTGAATAGGATCGGGGGGGATGGCTACACCTTC
NA,TRBV9,NA,TRBJ2-7,CASIAPYEQYF,TGTGCCAGCATAGCCCCCTACGAGCAGTACTTC
TRBD1,TRBV7-2,NA,TRBJ2-7,CASSGRQGPYEQYF,TGTGCCAGCAGCGGAAGACAGGGCCCCTACGAGCAGTACTTC
TRBD2,TRBV18,NA,TRBJ2-7,CASSPKAGYSYEQYF,TGTGCCAGCTCACCAAAAGCGGGATACTCCTACGAGCAGTACTTC
NA,TRBV9,NA,TRBJ1-1,CASSVDPGGGAGFF,TGTGCCAGCAGCGTAGACCCCGGGGGGGGTGCGGGATTTTTT
TRBD2,TRBV6-6,NA,TRBJ2-1,CASSYSGSGEQFF,TGTGCCAGCAGTTATAGCGGGAGTGGTGAGCAGTTCTTC
TRBD2,TRBV7-2,NA,TRBJ2-7,CASSLIEGGVGEQYF,TGTGCCAGCAGCTTAATCGAGGGAGGGGTTGGCGAGCAGTACTTC
TRBD1,TRBV5-4,NA,TRBJ1-1,CASSRRGPMNTEAFF,TGTGCCAGCAGCCGCAGGGGGCCAATGAACACTGAAGCTTTCTTT
NA,TRBV30,NA,TRBJ1-1,CAWSGQGNTEAFF,TGTGCCTGGAGTGGCCAGGGGAACACTGAAGCTTTCTTT
NA,TRBV7-9,NA,TRBJ2-4,CASSLGEGGRNIQYF,TGTGCCAGCAGCTTAGGTGAAGGAGGCAGGAACATTCAGTACTTC
NA,TRBV11-2,NA,TRBJ2-3,CASSPLRGKRTDTQYF,TGTGCCAGCAGCCCCCTTAGAGGGAAGCGCACAGATACGCAGTATTTT
NA,TRBV7-2,few,TRBJ1-5,CASSLVGLANQPQHF,TGTGCCAGCAGCTTAGTAGGACTTGCCAATCAGCCCCAGCATTTT
NA,TRBV12-5,few,TRBJ2-5,CASGRGGNSIQETQYF,TGTGCTAGTGGCCGGGGTGGGAACTCTATTCAAGAGACCCAGTACTTC
NA,TRBV7-2,NA,TRBJ1-1,CASSLKTGNAEAFF,TGTGCCAGCAGCTTAAAGACGGGGAACGCTGAAGCTTTCTTT
NA,TRBV9,NA,TRBJ2-7,CASSVASSSYEQYF,TGTGCCAGCAGCGTAGCCTCTTCCAGCTACGAGCAGTACTTC
TRBD1,TRBV2,few,TRBJ1-1,CASTLRDSHSVSTEAFF,TGTGCCAGCACTCTGAGGGACAGCCACAGCGTTAGCACTGAAGCTTTCTTT
TRBD2,TRBV4-1,once,TRBJ2-3,CASSQESAGGVNTQYF,TGCGCCAGCAGCCAAGAGAGTGCGGGAGGAGTAAATACGCAGTATTTT
TRBD1,TRBV6-5,NA,TRBJ2-2,CASTTGQGNTGELFF,TGTGCCAGCACCACGGGACAGGGTAACACCGGGGAGCTGTTTTTT
TRBD1,TRBV30,few,TRBJ1-1,CAWSPARGLRTEAFF,TGTGCCTGGAGCCCTGCCAGGGGGCTTCGGACTGAAGCTTTCTTT
NA,TRBV4-3,NA,TRBJ2-4,CASSQAHRSKNIQYF,TGCGCCAGCAGCCAAGCCCACAGGTCCAAAAACATTCAGTACTTC
NA,TRBV7-9,NA,TRBJ1-2,CASSLSGSGVEYGHTF,TGTGCCAGCAGCTTAAGTGGGTCAGGGGTAGAATATGGCCACACCTTC
NA,TRBV6-1,few,TRBJ1-1,CASSEGGPGTEAFF,TGTGCCAGCAGTGAGGGGGGGCCCGGCACTGAAGCTTTCTTT
TRBD1,TRBV7-2,NA,TRBJ1-3,CASSLAPLQGVGNTIYF,TGTGCCAGCAGCTTAGCGCCCCTACAGGGGGTCGGAAACACCATATATTTT
NA,TRBV12-3/TRBV12-4,few,TRBJ1-1,CASSPLPSTEAFF,TGTGCCAGCAGTCCCCTACCGAGCACTGAAGCTTTCTTT
NA,TRBV5-4,few,TRBJ1-2,CASSLGQLNYGYTF,TGTGCCAGCAGCTTGGGACAGCTGAACTATGGCTACACCTTC
NA,TRBV5-1,NA,TRBJ2-5,CASRYLAETQETQYF,TGCGCCAGCAGATATCTGGCCGAGACACAAGAGACCCAGTACTTC
TRBD1,TRBV19,NA,TRBJ1-1,CASSIGGTGGLLNTEAFF,TGTGCCAGTAGTATTGGGGGGACAGGGGGCCTCCTTAACACTGAAGCTTTCTTT
TRBD2,TRBV7-8,NA,TRBJ2-1,CASSPRGGLNNEQFF,TGTGCCAGCAGCCCCCGGGGGGGCCTGAACAATGAGCAGTTCTTC
NA,TRBV5-1,NA,TRBJ1-5,CASSLHPGDNNQPQHF,TGCGCCAGCAGCTTGCATCCAGGTGACAACAATCAGCCCCAGCATTTT
TRBD1,TRBV24-1,NA,TRBJ1-2,CATSRTGTAEGGYTF,TGTGCCACCAGTCGCACCGGGACAGCCGAAGGAGGCTACACCTTC
TRBD2,TRBV9,NA,TRBJ2-7,CASSVRDGREQYF,TGTGCCAGCAGCGTGAGGGACGGGAGGGAGCAGTACTTC
TRBD2,TRBV7-2,NA,TRBJ2-7,CASSLGGGGGSNREQYF,TGTGCCAGCAGCCTAGGTGGGGGTGGCGGGAGTAATCGCGAGCAGTACTTC
TRBD2,TRBV4-2,once,TRBJ2-7,CASSRAGGVYEQYF,TGTGCCAGCAGCCGAGCGGGGGGGGTATACGAGCAGTACTTC
TRBD1,TRBV9,NA,TRBJ2-1,CASSVGQGARNISHEQFF,TGTGCCAGCAGCGTTGGACAGGGGGCTAGGAACATCTCCCATGAGCAGTTCTTC
NA,TRBV9,NA,TRBJ2-2,CASSVGGTRSTGELFF,TGTGCCAGCAGCGTCGGCGGCACCCGGAGCACCGGGGAGCTGTTTTTT
NA,TRBV7-8,once,TRBJ2-5,CASSLGQGPGQTQYF,TGTGCCAGCAGCTTAGGGCAGGGGCCGGGTCAGACCCAGTACTTC
NA,TRBV28,NA,TRBJ1-4,CASSGGANEKLFF,TGTGCCAGCAGTGGGGGCGCGAATGAAAAACTGTTTTTT
NA,TRBV6-1,NA,TRBJ2-1,CASSEGAGTYNEQFF,TGTGCCAGCAGTGAAGGGGCAGGGACCTACAATGAGCAGTTCTTC
NA,TRBV5-6,NA,TRBJ2-7,CASSPGTNYEQYF,TGTGCCAGCAGCCCCGGGACAAACTACGAGCAGTACTTC
TRBD1,TRBV3-1/TRBV3-2,NA,TRBJ1-6,CASSQETGGNSPLHF,TGTGCCAGCAGCCAAGAGACAGGGGGGAATTCACCCCTCCACTTT
TRBD1,TRBV7-6,once,TRBJ2-6,CASSLVARGSGANVLTF,TGTGCCAGCAGCTTAGTAGCCAGGGGGTCTGGGGCCAACGTCCTGACTTTC
NA,TRBV4-3,NA,TRBJ2-2,CASSQEVSPTGELFF,TGCGCCAGCAGCCAAGAAGTAAGCCCTACCGGGGAGCTGTTTTTT
NA,TRBV18,NA,TRBJ2-7,CASSPRRAEGDEQYF,TGTGCCAGCTCACCCCGGCGCGCCGAGGGGGACGAGCAGTACTTC
TRBD1,TRBV18,NA,TRBJ2-2,CASSPRELQGANGELFF,TGTGCCAGCTCACCACGGGAGTTACAGGGGGCGAACGGGGAGCTGTTTTTT
TRBD2,TRBV5-6,NA,TRBJ2-3,CASGPGISGGADTQYF,TGTGCCAGCGGCCCGGGAATTAGCGGGGGGGCAGATACGCAGTATTTT
TRBD1,TRBV9,NA,TRBJ2-1,CASSVATRTGGDEQFF,TGTGCCAGCAGCGTGGCTACCCGGACAGGGGGCGATGAGCAGTTCTTC
NA,TRBV29-1,NA,TRBJ2-5,CSVARDRQETQYF,TGCAGCGTTGCGAGAGACAGACAAGAGACCCAGTACTTC
TRBD2,TRBV20-1,NA,TRBJ2-1,CSASRTSGGVNEQFF,TGCAGTGCTAGTAGGACTAGCGGGGGGGTAAATGAGCAGTTCTTC
TRBD1,TRBV9,NA,TRBJ2-7,CASSSGQQTYEQYF,TGTGCCAGCAGCTCGGGACAGCAAACCTACGAGCAGTACTTC
TRBD1,TRBV11-2,NA,TRBJ1-2,CASSQGQGYYGYTF,TGTGCCAGCAGCCAAGGACAGGGGTACTATGGCTACACCTTC
NA,TRBV4-3,NA,TRBJ1-2,CASSRVHRVGHRPAGYTF,TGCGCCAGCAGCCGAGTGCACAGAGTGGGACACCGTCCTGCCGGCTACACCTTC
TRBD2,TRBV7-2,NA,TRBJ2-1,CASSPKRGYNEQFF,TGTGCCAGCAGCCCTAAGCGGGGTTACAATGAGCAGTTCTTC